This section outlines one TCR beta chain sequence together with its context. Produced via immunoSEQ multiplex PCR; TCRdb's table is partial and in-frame only. The sample holds about 1,000 clones, approximately 70% seen once. Germline CDR1 and CDR2: LGHNA and YSLEER. V lost 4 bases to trimming and J lost 4 bases, with 13 bases between them. The CDR3 runs 15 residues. The sample belongs to a study of coeliac disease. The source of this sequence is a human donor without celiac disease. The chain has TRBV4-3 and TRBJ1-4; D gene uncertain. Sequencing was carried out using intraepithelial lymphocytes from the gut. CDR3 coding DNA: TGCGCCAGCAGCCCTACCTCCGCACTTAATGAAAAACTGTTTTTT. Protein product: CASSPTSALNEKLFF.